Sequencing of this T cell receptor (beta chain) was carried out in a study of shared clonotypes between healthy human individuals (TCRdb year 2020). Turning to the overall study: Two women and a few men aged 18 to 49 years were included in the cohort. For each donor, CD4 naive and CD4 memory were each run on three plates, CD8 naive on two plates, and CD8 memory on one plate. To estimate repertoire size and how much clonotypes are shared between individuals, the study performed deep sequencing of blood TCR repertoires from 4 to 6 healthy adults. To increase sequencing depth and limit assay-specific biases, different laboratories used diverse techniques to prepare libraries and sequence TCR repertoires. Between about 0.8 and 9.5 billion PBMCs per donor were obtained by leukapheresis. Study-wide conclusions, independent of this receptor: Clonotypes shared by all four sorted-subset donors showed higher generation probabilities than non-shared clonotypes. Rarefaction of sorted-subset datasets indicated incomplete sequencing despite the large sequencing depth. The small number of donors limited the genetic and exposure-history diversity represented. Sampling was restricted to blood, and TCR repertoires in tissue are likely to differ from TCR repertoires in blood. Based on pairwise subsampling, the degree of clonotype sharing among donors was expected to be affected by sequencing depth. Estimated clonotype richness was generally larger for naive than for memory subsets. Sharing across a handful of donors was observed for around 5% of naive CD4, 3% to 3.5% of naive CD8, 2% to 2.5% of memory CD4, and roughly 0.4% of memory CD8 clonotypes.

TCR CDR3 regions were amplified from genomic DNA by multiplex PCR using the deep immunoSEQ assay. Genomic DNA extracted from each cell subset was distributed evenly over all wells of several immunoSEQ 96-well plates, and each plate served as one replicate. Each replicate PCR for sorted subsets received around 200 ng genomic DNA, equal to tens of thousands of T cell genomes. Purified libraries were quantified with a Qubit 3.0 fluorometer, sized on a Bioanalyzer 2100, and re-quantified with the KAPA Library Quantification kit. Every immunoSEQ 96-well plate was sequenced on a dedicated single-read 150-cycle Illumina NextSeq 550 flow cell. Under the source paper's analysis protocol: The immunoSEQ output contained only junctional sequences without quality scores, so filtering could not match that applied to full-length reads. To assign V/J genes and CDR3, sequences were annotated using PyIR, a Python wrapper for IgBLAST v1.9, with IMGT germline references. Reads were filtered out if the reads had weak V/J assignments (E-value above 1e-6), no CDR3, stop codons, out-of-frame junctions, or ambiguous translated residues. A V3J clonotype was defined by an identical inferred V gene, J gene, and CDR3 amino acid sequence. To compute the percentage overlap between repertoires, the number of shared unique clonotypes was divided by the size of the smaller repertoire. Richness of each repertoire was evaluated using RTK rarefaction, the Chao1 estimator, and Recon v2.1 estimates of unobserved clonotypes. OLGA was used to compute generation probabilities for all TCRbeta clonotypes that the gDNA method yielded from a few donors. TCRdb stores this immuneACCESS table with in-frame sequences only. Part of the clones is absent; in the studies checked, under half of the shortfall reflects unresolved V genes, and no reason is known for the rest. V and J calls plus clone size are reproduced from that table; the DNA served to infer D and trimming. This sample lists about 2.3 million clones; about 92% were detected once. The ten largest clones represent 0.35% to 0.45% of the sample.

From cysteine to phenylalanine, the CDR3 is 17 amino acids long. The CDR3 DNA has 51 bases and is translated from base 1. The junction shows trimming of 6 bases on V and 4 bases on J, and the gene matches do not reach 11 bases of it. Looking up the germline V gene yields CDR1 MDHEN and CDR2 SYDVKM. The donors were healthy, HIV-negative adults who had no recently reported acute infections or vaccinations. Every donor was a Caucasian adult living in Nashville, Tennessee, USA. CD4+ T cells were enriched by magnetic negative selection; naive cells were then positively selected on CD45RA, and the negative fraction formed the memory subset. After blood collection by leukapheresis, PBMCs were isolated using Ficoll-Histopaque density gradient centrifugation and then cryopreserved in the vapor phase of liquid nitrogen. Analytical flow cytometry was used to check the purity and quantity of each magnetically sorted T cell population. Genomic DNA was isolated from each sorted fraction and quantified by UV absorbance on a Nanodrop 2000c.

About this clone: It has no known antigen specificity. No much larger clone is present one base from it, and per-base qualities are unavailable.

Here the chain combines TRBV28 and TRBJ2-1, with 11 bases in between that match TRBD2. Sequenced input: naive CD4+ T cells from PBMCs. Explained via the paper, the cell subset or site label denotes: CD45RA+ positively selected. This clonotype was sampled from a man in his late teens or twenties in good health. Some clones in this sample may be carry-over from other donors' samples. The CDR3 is CASRGASGRPPYNEQFF. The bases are TGTGCCAGCAGAGGGGCTAGCGGGAGGCCCCCGTACAATGAGCAGTTCTTC.